Listed below are T cell receptor beta chains from one sample, sequenced in a study of blood T cell repertoires in COVID-19. Sequencing was performed with immunoSEQ multiplex PCR; in TCRdb, only in-frame clones are kept and a portion is missing. The sample contains around 190,000 clones, about nine tenths of which appear only once. Sequencing was performed on peripheral blood. The receptors were gathered from a man younger than 35 with active or convalescent COVID-19. Both conserved end residues are part of each CDR3. The D gene is left open where the match is weak. For some rows the clone size is stated as once, few or many, or as a class when expanded; others skip it.

- TRBD1 TRBJ1-5 TRBV5-6 CASSYSDRENQPQHF TGTGCCAGCAGCTATTCCGACAGGGAGAATCAGCCCCAGCATTTT
- - TRBJ2-7 TRBV9 CASSVASGQIYEQYF TGTGCCAGCAGCGTAGCTTCCGGACAAATCTACGAGCAGTACTTC
once TRBD2 TRBJ2-5 TRBV7-8 CASTSPLAGDQETQYF TGTGCCAGCACCTCACCTCTAGCGGGGGACCAAGAGACCCAGTACTTC
- - TRBJ1-6 TRBV27 CASSPRWSLGGSPLHF TGTGCCAGCAGTCCGCGGTGGTCATTGGGGGGGTCACCCCTCCACTTT
- - TRBJ2-5 TRBV18 CASSPGFQETQYF TGTGCCAGCTCACCGGGCTTCCAAGAGACCCAGTACTTC
- TRBD2 TRBJ2-7 TRBV30 CAWHRIGSGTYEQYF TGTGCCTGGCACAGGATCGGTAGCGGGACCTACGAGCAGTACTTC
- - TRBJ2-3 TRBV6-2/TRBV6-3 CASSPGSDTQYF TGTGCCAGCAGTCCGGGGTCTGATACGCAGTATTTT
once TRBD1 TRBJ2-2 TRBV30 CAWSPTRGTGGELFF TGTGCCTGGAGCCCTACCAGGGGGACGGGCGGGGAGCTGTTTTTT
- TRBD1 TRBJ2-7 TRBV7-9 CASSYPGTGDYEQYF TGTGCCAGCAGCTATCCTGGGACAGGGGACTACGAGCAGTACTTC
- TRBD2 TRBJ2-5 TRBV9 CASSVELAGGRETQYF TGTGCCAGCAGCGTAGAGTTAGCGGGGGGGCGAGAGACCCAGTACTTC
- TRBD1 TRBJ2-2 TRBV2 CASSEPRTGTGELFF TGTGCCAGCAGTGAACCCCGGACAGGGACCGGGGAGCTGTTTTTT
- - TRBJ1-2 TRBV28 CASSFRPGTNYGYTF TGTGCCAGCAGTTTTCGCCCGGGTACGAACTATGGCTACACCTTC
- - TRBJ2-2 TRBV5-1 CASRVPETVNTGELFF TGCGCCAGCAGAGTCCCCGAGACAGTTAACACCGGGGAGCTGTTTTTT
- - TRBJ1-4 TRBV15 CATSRDAGRNEKLFF TGTGCCACCAGCAGAGATGCAGGCCGTAATGAAAAACTGTTTTTT
- - TRBJ1-3 TRBV7-2 CASSPNPRASGNTIYF TGTGCCAGCAGCCCAAACCCCAGGGCTTCTGGAAACACCATATATTTT
- TRBD1 TRBJ1-5 TRBV7-2 CASSTLGQGNQPQHF TGTGCCAGCAGCACACTCGGACAGGGCAATCAGCCCCAGCATTTT
- TRBD2 TRBJ2-1 TRBV3-1/TRBV3-2 CVSSQDWLAGGKNNEQFF TGTGTCAGCAGCCAAGATTGGCTAGCGGGAGGTAAAAACAATGAGCAGTTCTTC
- TRBD1 TRBJ1-1 TRBV29-1 CSVGGTDRAITTEAFF TGCAGCGTTGGGGGGACGGACAGGGCGATCACCACTGAAGCTTTCTTT
few TRBD1 TRBJ1-1 TRBV18 CASSRQGATEAFF TGTGCCAGCTCACGACAGGGGGCCACTGAAGCTTTCTTT
- - TRBJ2-1 TRBV27 CASSYSTSYNEQFF TGTGCCAGCAGCTACAGTACGTCCTACAATGAGCAGTTCTTC
- - TRBJ2-5 TRBV7-8 CASSPGGRQETQYF TGTGCCAGCAGCCCGGGTGGTAGGCAGGAGACCCAGTACTTC
- - TRBJ1-5 TRBV21-1 CASSGRQFSGNQPQHF TGTGCCAGCAGCGGACGACAGTTTTCTGGCAATCAGCCCCAGCATTTT
few - TRBJ1-6 TRBV11-2 CASSLDGNSPLHF TGTGCCAGCAGCTTAGACGGGAATTCACCCCTCCACTTT
once - TRBJ1-2 TRBV21-1 CASSADSQYGYTF TGTGCCAGCAGCGCGGATAGTCAGTATGGCTACACCTTC
- - TRBJ2-3 TRBV20-1 CSASNTDTQYF TGCAGTGCTAGCAACACAGATACGCAGTATTTT
once TRBD1 TRBJ1-5 TRBV9 CASSPEPTGGRAQHF TGTGCCAGCAGCCCGGAACCGACAGGGGGTCGGGCCCAGCATTTT
few - TRBJ1-2 TRBV3-1/TRBV3-2 CASSQDSGGWDGYTF TGTGCCAGCAGCCAGGACAGCGGGGGATGGGATGGCTACACCTTC
- TRBD1 TRBJ2-2 TRBV3-1/TRBV3-2 CASSQVHLTGVVTGELFF TGTGCCAGCAGCCAAGTTCATCTTACAGGGGTGGTTACCGGGGAGCTGTTTTTT
- - TRBJ1-2 TRBV5-4 CASSLDRRYGYTF TGTGCCAGCAGCTTGGACAGGAGATATGGCTACACCTTC
- TRBD1 TRBJ1-2 TRBV2 CASSGDSDYGYTF TGTGCCAGCAGTGGGGACAGTGACTATGGCTACACCTTC
- TRBD2 TRBJ2-3 TRBV6-1 CASSEKTSGARTDTQYF TGTGCCAGCAGTGAAAAGACTAGCGGGGCCCGAACAGATACGCAGTATTTT
- - TRBJ1-2 TRBV6-2/TRBV6-3 CASSSHRSRSVYGYTF TGTGCCAGCAGTTCTCACAGGAGTCGGAGTGTCTATGGCTACACCTTC
- TRBD2 TRBJ2-7 TRBV5-1 CASSPGLTTHYEQYF TGCGCCAGCAGCCCGGGACTAACTACTCACTACGAGCAGTACTTC
- TRBD1 TRBJ1-1 TRBV2 CASTRQGSTEAFF TGTGCCAGCACCCGACAGGGTAGCACTGAAGCTTTCTTT
- TRBD2 TRBJ2-5 TRBV27 CASSPWTSGGKETQYF TGTGCCAGCAGTCCCTGGACTAGCGGGGGGAAAGAGACCCAGTACTTC
- TRBD2 TRBJ2-1 TRBV5-1 CASSWGTSGIYNEQFF TGCGCCAGCAGCTGGGGGACTAGCGGAATTTACAATGAGCAGTTCTTC
- TRBD1 TRBJ1-1 TRBV7-3 CASSSAGTGETEAFF TGTGCCAGCAGCTCGGCCGGGACAGGGGAAACTGAAGCTTTCTTT
- TRBD2 TRBJ2-1 TRBV5-1 CASSLLAGEYNEQFF TGCGCCAGCAGTTTACTAGCGGGGGAATACAATGAGCAGTTCTTC
- - TRBJ2-7 TRBV5-1 CASSLSLTGILSNEQYF TGCGCCAGCAGCTTGTCCCTAACAGGGATTCTTTCTAACGAGCAGTACTTC
- - TRBJ1-4 TRBV2 CASSIQETHNEKLFF TGTGCCAGCAGTATACAGGAAACACATAATGAAAAACTGTTTTTT
few TRBD2 TRBJ2-7 TRBV5-1 CASSLDGRGSIAGGYEQYF TGCGCCAGCAGCTTGGACGGCAGGGGATCAATAGCGGGAGGCTACGAGCAGTACTTC
- TRBD1 TRBJ1-4 TRBV4-3 CASSQNYRGSEKLFF TGCGCCAGCAGCCAAAACTACAGGGGGAGTGAAAAACTGTTTTTT